This TCR beta chain was obtained from a study of blood T cell repertoires in COVID-19. Across the whole study: The study drew acute and convalescent COVID-19 samples from the United States, Italy and Spain.

In the original analysis: Reference gene primer amplification gave estimated nucleated cell counts. Assay: immunoSEQ multiplex PCR; the TCRdb copy retains only in-frame clones and omits some. The DNA gave D and trimming, while V, J and clone size come from that table. The sample holds some 80,000 clones, about 85% seen once. This CDR3 comprises 14 residues. The germline V and J ends were trimmed by 3 bases and 1 base, with 10 bases remaining between them. Germline V gene sequence: CDR1 SGDLS, CDR2 YYNGEE. The chain is built from TRBV9 and TRBJ2-5, with TRBD1 as a possible D gene (5 bases). The sequencing sample was made of peripheral blood. This receptor was taken from a man aged 55-75 years with COVID-19, enrolled during active disease. In DNA form, the CDR3 reads TGTGCCAGCAGCGCAACAGGAGCCCAAGAGACCCAGTACTTC. Translated: CASSATGAQETQYF.